The clone carrying this T cell receptor (beta chain) has a handful of counts. The CDR3 spans 15 residues. The data were taken from a study of sequential checkpoint blockade in melanoma. Treatment in this sample: randomized to nivolumab then ipilimumab (arm A) or the reverse (arm B). Repertoires were generated with immunoSEQ multiplex PCR, while TCRdb's copy carries only in-frame clones and drops some. The sample lists 7,900 or so clones, 23% occurring once. The clonotype originates from a human donor with melanoma. V gene TRBV7-5 combines with J gene TRBJ2-1; the D segment call TRBD1 is taken from the table without a DNA check. TRBV7-5 is assigned pseudogene status. Specimen: tumor tissue (inferred from file names), collected from a patient given nivolumab and ipilimumab in sequence. In DNA form, the CDR3 reads TGTGCCAGCAGCTTAGGCCAGGGGTCATGGAATGAGCAGTTCTTC. This translates into CASSLGQGSWNEQFF.